The 23 T cell receptor beta chains listed next were all sequenced from one sample in a study of identical twins. TCRdb re-analysed the 5' RACE reads in MiXCR, keeping a single row per CDR3 protein. This sample has about 220,000 distinct CDR3 sequences, with approximately 7.8% found just once. The same sample was also studied in work on yellow fever vaccine responses in identical twins.

Sequencing was carried out using CD8+ T cells sorted from blood. These receptors were obtained from a woman aged 18-29 years in good health.

This clonotype was counted between two and nine times. This chain links TRBV7-7 with TRBJ2-3; 7 nucleotides agree with TRBD2. The CDR3 has 15 residues. Germline lookup yields CDR1 SSHAT and CDR2 FNYEAQ (reference sequence). Trimming took 2 bases from V and 4 from J; bases not matched to a gene: 6. CDR3 in amino acids: CASSLRGRDADTQYF. The CDR3 DNA reads as TGTGCCAGCAGCTTACGAGGGAGGGATGCAGATACGCAGTATTTT.

The chain uses TRBV7-8 and TRBJ2-5, with 9 bases lining up with TRBD2. This CDR3 is built from 14 residues. Germline V CDR1 and CDR2: SGHVS, FQNEAQ. With V trimmed by 8 bases and J by 4 bases, 8 bases remained unmatched. This CDR3 reads CASERLAVGETQYF. The CDR3 DNA sequence: TGTGCCAGCGAACGACTAGCGGTTGGAGAGACCCAGTACTTC.

This clonotype was found many times. The chain links TRBV12-3 or TRBV12-4 to TRBJ1-5; D is uncertain. Trimming pared 2 bases from V and 4 bases from J, leaving 6 bases between. This CDR3 contains 13 residues. This chain's CDR3 is CASSLSVNQPQHF. The CDR3 bases are TGTGCCAGCAGTTTATCGGTAAATCAGCCCCAGCATTTT.

V usage is TRBV6-5 and J usage is TRBJ2-2; D is unresolved. This CDR3 spans 17 amino acids. Germline values: CDR1 MNHEY, CDR2 SVGAGI. Deletions cut 0 bases from V and 7 bases from J, with 18 bases between. The CDR3 nucleotides are TGTGCCAGCAGTTACTCGGGCTCAGTAGCCCATGGCGGGGAGCTGTTTTTT. Encoded protein: CASSYSGSVAHGGELFF.

This clonotype was seen a few times. This chain joins TRBV12-3 or TRBV12-4 and TRBJ2-7; 9 bases map to TRBD1. CDR3 size: 15 residues. The V gene end was trimmed by 6 bases and the J gene end by 3 bases; junction bases not matched to a gene: 9. CDR3 sequence (DNA): TGTGCCAGCAGCCAGGCGGGACAGGGATACTACGAGCAGTACTTC. Encoded protein: CASSQAGQGYYEQYF.

This clonotype was detected only a few times. This sequence joins TRBV20-1 and TRBJ2-3, with 11 bases identical to TRBD2. J lost 2 bases, V lost 0 bases, and 7 bases had no gene match. Germline values: CDR1 DFQATT, CDR2 SNEGSKA (reference sequence). This CDR3 comprises 17 residues. The CDR3 DNA is TGCAGTGCTAGAGATAGCGGGACTAGCGGCCACACAGATACGCAGTATTTT. Its translation is CSARDSGTSGHTDTQYF.

This clonotype was counted at least ten times. V gene TRBV25-1 combines with J gene TRBJ2-3, with 11 bases that match TRBD2. The J segment lost 0 bases and the V segment lost 7 bases, leaving 12 bases of the junction unmatched. CDR3 length: 18 residues. Germline V lookup: CDR1 MGHDK, CDR2 SYGVNS. The CDR3 nucleotides read TGTGCCAGCACCGACTGGCTAGCGGGAGGAGAGAGCACAGATACGCAGTATTTT. This encodes CASTDWLAGGESTDTQYF.

There are a few counts of this clonotype. J is TRBJ1-1 and V is TRBV10-3; D gene ambiguous. Germline CDR1 reads ENHRY; CDR2 reads SYGVKD. Between the trimmed V and J ends, which lost 3 bases and 1 base, there was a span of 6 bases. The CDR3 spans 13 residues. For the CDR3, the DNA is TGTGCCATCAGTGATAAGGGGAACACTGAAGCTTTCTTT. It encodes CAISDKGNTEAFF.

The chain is built from TRBV25-1 and TRBJ2-2; unclear D gene. Trimming took off 1 base at V and 2 bases at J, with 14 bases between the two ends. This CDR3 has 17 residues. Germline CDR1 is MGHDK and CDR2 is SYGVNS. This chain's CDR3 is CASSEFWNPSNTGELFF. Written as DNA, the CDR3 is TGTGCCAGCAGTGAATTTTGGAACCCCTCCAACACCGGGGAGCTGTTTTTT.

The chain's CDR3 is CATSDWKETQYF. Here the CDR3 DNA reads TGTGCCACCAGTGATTGGAAAGAGACCCAGTACTTC. The chain couples TRBV24-1 to TRBJ2-5; D is uncertain. The CDR3 has 12 amino acids. V lost 2 bases and J lost 3, with 3 bases in between. CDR1 and CDR2 (germline): KGHDR, SFDVKD.

This clonotype was counted at least ten times. This chain joins TRBV9 and TRBJ2-1; 12 nucleotides match TRBD2. Germline-derived CDR1 and CDR2 are SGDLS and YYNGEE. This CDR3 spans 16 amino acids. Trimming at V came to 0 bases and at J to 2 bases, leaving 0 bases not matched to a gene. The CDR3 reads CASSVGTSGTYNEQFF. The CDR3 DNA reads as TGTGCCAGCAGCGTAGGGACTAGCGGGACCTACAATGAGCAGTTCTTC. The full variable domain, its missing parts supplied by reference TRBV9 and TRBJ2-1, is DSGVTQTPKHLITATGQRVTLRCSPRSGDLSVYWYQQSLDQGLQFLIQYYNGEERAKGNILERFSAQQFPDLHSELNLSSLELGDSALYFCASSVGTSGTYNEQFFGPGTRLTVL.

This clonotype was counted many times. The chain is built from TRBV7-6 and TRBJ2-1; D is possibly TRBD1 (6 bases). Trimming shortened V by 1 base and J by 2 bases, and 9 bases separated the two germline ends. This CDR3 comprises 15 residues. Germline CDR1 SGHVS, CDR2 FNYEAQ. CDR3 protein: CASSLGGGPYNEQFF. The CDR3 coding sequence is TGTGCCAGCAGCTTAGGAGGGGGACCCTACAATGAGCAGTTCTTC. Full variable domain (rest looked up from reference TRBV7-6 and TRBJ2-1): GAGVSQSPRYKVTKRGQDVALRCDPISGHVSLYWYRQALGQGPEFLTYFNYEAQQDKSGLPNDRFSAERPEGSISTLTIQRTEQRDSAMYRCASSLGGGPYNEQFFGPGTRLTVL.

This clonotype appeared many times. The genes are TRBV6-1 and TRBJ1-1; TRBD1 is a possible D gene (5 bases). The CDR3 length is 11 residues. V lost 10 bases to trimming and J lost 4 bases, with 10 bases between them. Germline V lookup: CDR1 MNHNS, CDR2 SASEGT. Here the CDR3 reads CATAGVTEAFF. The CDR3 bases are TGTGCCACCGCGGGGGTCACTGAAGCTTTCTTT.

J is TRBJ1-5 and V is TRBV28; 10 positions match TRBD1. The CDR3 runs 17 residues. J lost 4 bases, V lost 5 bases, and 11 bases had no gene match. Germline V gives CDR1 MDHEN, CDR2 SYDVKM. CDR3 sequence: CASSLLTGGFRNQPQHF. Written as DNA, the CDR3 is TGTGCCAGCAGTCTTCTGACAGGGGGCTTTAGAAATCAGCCCCAGCATTTT.

This clonotype was counted ten times or more. The chain combines TRBV10-3 with TRBJ2-3, with 11 bases fitting TRBD2. With V trimmed by 4 bases and J by 2 bases, 8 bases remained unmatched. This CDR3 has 17 amino acids. CDR1 ENHRY and CDR2 SYGVKD come from the germline V gene. CDR3 protein: CAISGLLAGADTDTQYF. CDR3 bases: TGTGCCATCAGTGGACTACTAGCGGGAGCCGACACAGATACGCAGTATTTT.

This clonotype has a count of ten or more. This chain links TRBV6-5 with TRBJ2-5, with 8 bases identical to TRBD2. Trimming cost V 1 base and J 1 base; bases outside gene matches: 2. There are 15 residues in the CDR3. From germline, CDR1 is MNHEY and CDR2 SVGAGI. CDR3 region: CASSYFGTSQETQYF. DNA of the CDR3: TGTGCCAGCAGTTACTTCGGGACTAGCCAAGAGACCCAGTACTTC.

This clonotype came up a few times. The genes are TRBV20-1 and TRBJ1-1, with 9 bases aligning to TRBD1. The CDR3 runs 16 residues. In germline, CDR1 is DFQATT, CDR2 SNEGSKA (reference sequence). Trimming at V came to 0 bases and at J to 0 bases, leaving 5 bases not matched to a gene. The CDR3 sequence: CSAREGQGGVNTEAFF. CDR3 bases: TGCAGTGCTAGAGAGGGACAGGGAGGGGTGAACACTGAAGCTTTCTTT.

This clonotype was detected a few times. The chain employs TRBV25-1 and TRBJ2-7; no definite D call. Germline CDR1 MGHDK, CDR2 SYGVNS. The CDR3 has 14 amino acids. The V end lost 3 bases, the J end lost 3 bases, and 12 bases lay between the germline ends. The CDR3 sequence: CASSDRVKIYEQYF. The DNA of the CDR3 is TGTGCCAGCAGTGACCGCGTTAAGATCTACGAGCAGTACTTC.

Many counts were recorded for this clonotype. The chain is built from TRBV28 and TRBJ2-1; 13 nucleotides agree with TRBD2. V dropped 6 bases and J dropped 9; count of bases not matched to a gene: 8. The CDR3 has 15 residues. Germline CDR1 is MDHEN and CDR2 is SYDVKM. The CDR3 bases are TGTGCCAGCAGACCTACTAGCGGGGGGGCCGCTGAGCAGTTCTTC. Translating it yields CASRPTSGGAAEQFF.

This clonotype has just a few counts. This chain joins TRBV7-9 and TRBJ2-2, with D perhaps matching TRBD1 (5 bases). The V end lost 4 bases, the J end lost 3 bases, and 9 bases lay between the germline ends. Germline assignment: CDR1 SEHNR and CDR2 FQNEAQ (reference sequence). This CDR3 has 14 amino acids. The CDR3 region has the DNA TGTGCCAGCAGCTATGGCAGGGACACCGGGGAGCTGTTTTTT. Encoded protein: CASSYGRDTGELFF.

In its sample, this clonotype was seen a few times. The CDR3 protein is CASSGTDWGETQYF. The CDR3 region has the DNA TGTGCCAGCAGTGGAACGGACTGGGGGGAGACCCAGTACTTC. This chain uses TRBV28 with TRBJ2-5; tentatively, D is TRBD1 or TRBD2 (5 bases each). The CDR3 contains 14 residues. CDR1 and CDR2 from the germline V gene are MDHEN and SYDVKM. Deletions cut 5 bases from V and 5 bases from J, with 15 bases between.

This clonotype was picked up many times. The chain links TRBV4-1 to TRBJ2-7; D is perhaps TRBD2 (5 bases). The CDR3 runs to 15 residues. Germline-derived CDR1 and CDR2 are MGHRA and YSYEKL. V dropped 0 bases and J dropped 7 bases, with 16 bases sitting between them. The CDR3 spells CASSQDSIGVEEQYF. The CDR3 DNA reads TGCGCCAGCAGCCAAGATAGTATCGGGGTTGAAGAGCAGTACTTC.

The chain carries TRBV12-3 or TRBV12-4 and TRBJ2-1, with D uncertain. V was clipped by 3 bases and J by 5 bases, with 2 bases between them. CDR3 size: 11 residues. The CDR3 protein is CASSLHNEQFF. The CDR3 DNA reads as TGTGCCAGCAGTTTGCACAATGAGCAGTTCTTC.